The rows below give T cell receptor beta chains drawn from one sample of a study of blood T cells in healthy people across ages. TCRdb re-called the 5' RACE reads with MiXCR, one entry per CDR3 protein. The sample gives more than 1 million distinct CDR3 sequences, more than 35% of which show up once; about 20% is in the top ten. The sample taken for sequencing was blood. The receptors come from a woman aged 60 to 75 in good health. The CDR3 runs from the conserved cysteine through the conserved F or W. A D gene is named only where the DNA matches it firmly. Size is omitted from some rows. Given values are once, few, many or a class for expanded clones.

DNA: TGCAGTGCTAGGGGTTCGGGGTGGAGCTCTGGGGCCAACGTCCTGACTTTC
CDR3: CSARGSGWSSGANVLTF
length: 17
J: TRBJ2-6
size: NA
D: NA
V: TRBV20-1

DNA: TGTGCCAGCAGTTTCGCCTCGGACAGGATCTCTGGGGCCAACGTCCTGACTTTC
CDR3: CASSFASDRISGANVLTF
length: 18
J: TRBJ2-6
size: NA
D: TRBD1
V: TRBV12-3/TRBV12-4

DNA: TGCAGCGTTGAATCCCCTCAAAAGGGGAATGAGCAGTTCTTC
CDR3: CSVESPQKGNEQFF
length: 14
J: TRBJ2-1
size: few
D: NA
V: TRBV29-1

DNA: TGCAGTGCTAGATCCTTTGAGGGGACAGGGGTAACAGATACGCAGTATTTT
CDR3: CSARSFEGTGVTDTQYF
length: 17
J: TRBJ2-3
size: NA
D: TRBD1
V: TRBV20-1

DNA: TGTGCCAGCAGCGTCTCACTCGGAACCTACAATGAGCAGTTCTTC
CDR3: CASSVSLGTYNEQFF
length: 15
J: TRBJ2-1
size: few
D: NA
V: TRBV9

DNA: TGTGCCAGCAGCCAAGAGGACAGCCACTCTGGGGCCAACGTCCTGACTTTC
CDR3: CASSQEDSHSGANVLTF
length: 17
J: TRBJ2-6
size: NA
D: NA
V: TRBV14

DNA: TGCGCCAGCAGCGAGACAGGGAGCTCCTACAATGAGCAGTTCTTC
CDR3: CASSETGSSYNEQFF
length: 15
J: TRBJ2-1
size: NA
D: TRBD1
V: TRBV5-1

DNA: TGTGCCATCAGTGTTACGGCAGATACGCAGTATTTT
CDR3: CAISVTADTQYF
length: 12
J: TRBJ2-3
size: NA
D: NA
V: TRBV10-3

DNA: TGTGCCAGCAGGGAGGCGGGACTTGGCACAGATACGCAGTATTTT
CDR3: CASREAGLGTDTQYF
length: 15
J: TRBJ2-3
size: once
D: NA
V: TRBV6-2/TRBV6-3

DNA: TGTGCCAGCAGCGGTGCGGGACTAGCGAACGAGCAGTACTTC
CDR3: CASSGAGLANEQYF
length: 14
J: TRBJ2-7
size: NA
D: TRBD2
V: TRBV5-6

DNA: TGCGCCAGCAGCTGGCATCTAGAAGGTGAGCAGTTCTTC
CDR3: CASSWHLEGEQFF
length: 13
J: TRBJ2-1
size: NA
D: NA
V: TRBV5-1

DNA: TGTGCCGGCAGTGAAGCGGGTGTTGGCCTGGGGGTGTACTTC
CDR3: CAGSEAGVGLGVYF
length: 14
J: TRBJ2-4
size: NA
D: NA
V: TRBV2

DNA: TGTGCCAGCAGCAAAGGGACTAGCGGGAGAGGGTCATACAATGAGCAGTTCTTC
CDR3: CASSKGTSGRGSYNEQFF
length: 18
J: TRBJ2-1
size: once
D: NA
V: TRBV21-1

DNA: TGTGCCAGCAGTTTATGGAGGGCCACTGGCTACACCTTC
CDR3: CASSLWRATGYTF
length: 13
J: TRBJ1-2
size: few
D: NA
V: TRBV12-3/TRBV12-4

DNA: TGCAGTGCTAGGGCCGGGACACTCGACGGCTACACCTTC
CDR3: CSARAGTLDGYTF
length: 13
J: TRBJ1-2
size: NA
D: NA
V: TRBV20-1

DNA: TGTGCCAGCAGGACAGGGCCGACTGAGCAGTTCTTC
CDR3: CASRTGPTEQFF
length: 12
J: TRBJ2-1
size: few
D: TRBD1
V: TRBV25-1

DNA: TGTGCCAGCAGCCAGCTCCGGCAGGTTGACGGCTACACCTTC
CDR3: CASSQLRQVDGYTF
length: 14
J: TRBJ1-2
size: NA
D: NA
V: TRBV3-1

DNA: TGCAGTGCTGAAACATCGAACACTGAAGCTTTCTTT
CDR3: CSAETSNTEAFF
length: 12
J: TRBJ1-1
size: few
D: NA
V: TRBV20-1

DNA: TGTGCCAGCAGACGCGGGGGATATGGCACAGATACGCAGTATTTT
CDR3: CASRRGGYGTDTQYF
length: 15
J: TRBJ2-3
size: NA
D: TRBD2
V: TRBV12-3/TRBV12-4

DNA: TGCAGCGTTGTAGTTGCGGGAGTTTTAGATACGCAGTATTTT
CDR3: CSVVVAGVLDTQYF
length: 14
J: TRBJ2-3
size: NA
D: TRBD2
V: TRBV29-1